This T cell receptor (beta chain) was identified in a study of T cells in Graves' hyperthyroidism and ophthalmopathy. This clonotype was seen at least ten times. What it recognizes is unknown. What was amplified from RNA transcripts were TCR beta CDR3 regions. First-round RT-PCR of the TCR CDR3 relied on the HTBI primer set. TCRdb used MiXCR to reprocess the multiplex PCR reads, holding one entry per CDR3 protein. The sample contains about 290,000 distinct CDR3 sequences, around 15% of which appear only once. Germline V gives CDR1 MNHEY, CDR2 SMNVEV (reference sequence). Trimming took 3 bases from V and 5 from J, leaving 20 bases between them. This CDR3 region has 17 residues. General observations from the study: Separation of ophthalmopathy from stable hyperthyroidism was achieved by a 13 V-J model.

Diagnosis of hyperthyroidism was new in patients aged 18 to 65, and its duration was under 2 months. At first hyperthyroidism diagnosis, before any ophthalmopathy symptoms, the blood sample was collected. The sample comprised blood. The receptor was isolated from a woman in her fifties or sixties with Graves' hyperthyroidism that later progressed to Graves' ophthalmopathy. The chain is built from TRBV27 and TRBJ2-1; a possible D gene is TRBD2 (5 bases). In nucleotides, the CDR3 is TGTGCCAGCAGTTTTTCCTCGTGGGTAGCGACAAACAATGAGCAGTTCTTC. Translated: CASSFSSWVATNNEQFF.